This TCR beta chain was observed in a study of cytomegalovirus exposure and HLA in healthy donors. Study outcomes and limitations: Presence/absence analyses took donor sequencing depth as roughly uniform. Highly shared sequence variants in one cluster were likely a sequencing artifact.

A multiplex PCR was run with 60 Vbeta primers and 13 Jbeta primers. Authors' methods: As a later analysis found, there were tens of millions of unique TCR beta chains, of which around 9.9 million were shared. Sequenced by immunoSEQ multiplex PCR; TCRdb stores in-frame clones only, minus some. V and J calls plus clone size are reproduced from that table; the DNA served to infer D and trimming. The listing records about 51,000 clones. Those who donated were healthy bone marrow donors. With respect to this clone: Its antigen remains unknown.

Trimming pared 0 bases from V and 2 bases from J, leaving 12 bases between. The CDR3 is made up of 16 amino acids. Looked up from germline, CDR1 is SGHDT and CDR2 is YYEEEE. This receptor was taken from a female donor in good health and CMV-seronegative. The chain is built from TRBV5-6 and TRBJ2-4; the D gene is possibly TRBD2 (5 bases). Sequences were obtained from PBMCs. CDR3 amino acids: CASSLADREPKNIQYF. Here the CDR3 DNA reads TGTGCCAGCAGCTTGGCCGATCGGGAACCCAAAAACATTCAGTACTTC.